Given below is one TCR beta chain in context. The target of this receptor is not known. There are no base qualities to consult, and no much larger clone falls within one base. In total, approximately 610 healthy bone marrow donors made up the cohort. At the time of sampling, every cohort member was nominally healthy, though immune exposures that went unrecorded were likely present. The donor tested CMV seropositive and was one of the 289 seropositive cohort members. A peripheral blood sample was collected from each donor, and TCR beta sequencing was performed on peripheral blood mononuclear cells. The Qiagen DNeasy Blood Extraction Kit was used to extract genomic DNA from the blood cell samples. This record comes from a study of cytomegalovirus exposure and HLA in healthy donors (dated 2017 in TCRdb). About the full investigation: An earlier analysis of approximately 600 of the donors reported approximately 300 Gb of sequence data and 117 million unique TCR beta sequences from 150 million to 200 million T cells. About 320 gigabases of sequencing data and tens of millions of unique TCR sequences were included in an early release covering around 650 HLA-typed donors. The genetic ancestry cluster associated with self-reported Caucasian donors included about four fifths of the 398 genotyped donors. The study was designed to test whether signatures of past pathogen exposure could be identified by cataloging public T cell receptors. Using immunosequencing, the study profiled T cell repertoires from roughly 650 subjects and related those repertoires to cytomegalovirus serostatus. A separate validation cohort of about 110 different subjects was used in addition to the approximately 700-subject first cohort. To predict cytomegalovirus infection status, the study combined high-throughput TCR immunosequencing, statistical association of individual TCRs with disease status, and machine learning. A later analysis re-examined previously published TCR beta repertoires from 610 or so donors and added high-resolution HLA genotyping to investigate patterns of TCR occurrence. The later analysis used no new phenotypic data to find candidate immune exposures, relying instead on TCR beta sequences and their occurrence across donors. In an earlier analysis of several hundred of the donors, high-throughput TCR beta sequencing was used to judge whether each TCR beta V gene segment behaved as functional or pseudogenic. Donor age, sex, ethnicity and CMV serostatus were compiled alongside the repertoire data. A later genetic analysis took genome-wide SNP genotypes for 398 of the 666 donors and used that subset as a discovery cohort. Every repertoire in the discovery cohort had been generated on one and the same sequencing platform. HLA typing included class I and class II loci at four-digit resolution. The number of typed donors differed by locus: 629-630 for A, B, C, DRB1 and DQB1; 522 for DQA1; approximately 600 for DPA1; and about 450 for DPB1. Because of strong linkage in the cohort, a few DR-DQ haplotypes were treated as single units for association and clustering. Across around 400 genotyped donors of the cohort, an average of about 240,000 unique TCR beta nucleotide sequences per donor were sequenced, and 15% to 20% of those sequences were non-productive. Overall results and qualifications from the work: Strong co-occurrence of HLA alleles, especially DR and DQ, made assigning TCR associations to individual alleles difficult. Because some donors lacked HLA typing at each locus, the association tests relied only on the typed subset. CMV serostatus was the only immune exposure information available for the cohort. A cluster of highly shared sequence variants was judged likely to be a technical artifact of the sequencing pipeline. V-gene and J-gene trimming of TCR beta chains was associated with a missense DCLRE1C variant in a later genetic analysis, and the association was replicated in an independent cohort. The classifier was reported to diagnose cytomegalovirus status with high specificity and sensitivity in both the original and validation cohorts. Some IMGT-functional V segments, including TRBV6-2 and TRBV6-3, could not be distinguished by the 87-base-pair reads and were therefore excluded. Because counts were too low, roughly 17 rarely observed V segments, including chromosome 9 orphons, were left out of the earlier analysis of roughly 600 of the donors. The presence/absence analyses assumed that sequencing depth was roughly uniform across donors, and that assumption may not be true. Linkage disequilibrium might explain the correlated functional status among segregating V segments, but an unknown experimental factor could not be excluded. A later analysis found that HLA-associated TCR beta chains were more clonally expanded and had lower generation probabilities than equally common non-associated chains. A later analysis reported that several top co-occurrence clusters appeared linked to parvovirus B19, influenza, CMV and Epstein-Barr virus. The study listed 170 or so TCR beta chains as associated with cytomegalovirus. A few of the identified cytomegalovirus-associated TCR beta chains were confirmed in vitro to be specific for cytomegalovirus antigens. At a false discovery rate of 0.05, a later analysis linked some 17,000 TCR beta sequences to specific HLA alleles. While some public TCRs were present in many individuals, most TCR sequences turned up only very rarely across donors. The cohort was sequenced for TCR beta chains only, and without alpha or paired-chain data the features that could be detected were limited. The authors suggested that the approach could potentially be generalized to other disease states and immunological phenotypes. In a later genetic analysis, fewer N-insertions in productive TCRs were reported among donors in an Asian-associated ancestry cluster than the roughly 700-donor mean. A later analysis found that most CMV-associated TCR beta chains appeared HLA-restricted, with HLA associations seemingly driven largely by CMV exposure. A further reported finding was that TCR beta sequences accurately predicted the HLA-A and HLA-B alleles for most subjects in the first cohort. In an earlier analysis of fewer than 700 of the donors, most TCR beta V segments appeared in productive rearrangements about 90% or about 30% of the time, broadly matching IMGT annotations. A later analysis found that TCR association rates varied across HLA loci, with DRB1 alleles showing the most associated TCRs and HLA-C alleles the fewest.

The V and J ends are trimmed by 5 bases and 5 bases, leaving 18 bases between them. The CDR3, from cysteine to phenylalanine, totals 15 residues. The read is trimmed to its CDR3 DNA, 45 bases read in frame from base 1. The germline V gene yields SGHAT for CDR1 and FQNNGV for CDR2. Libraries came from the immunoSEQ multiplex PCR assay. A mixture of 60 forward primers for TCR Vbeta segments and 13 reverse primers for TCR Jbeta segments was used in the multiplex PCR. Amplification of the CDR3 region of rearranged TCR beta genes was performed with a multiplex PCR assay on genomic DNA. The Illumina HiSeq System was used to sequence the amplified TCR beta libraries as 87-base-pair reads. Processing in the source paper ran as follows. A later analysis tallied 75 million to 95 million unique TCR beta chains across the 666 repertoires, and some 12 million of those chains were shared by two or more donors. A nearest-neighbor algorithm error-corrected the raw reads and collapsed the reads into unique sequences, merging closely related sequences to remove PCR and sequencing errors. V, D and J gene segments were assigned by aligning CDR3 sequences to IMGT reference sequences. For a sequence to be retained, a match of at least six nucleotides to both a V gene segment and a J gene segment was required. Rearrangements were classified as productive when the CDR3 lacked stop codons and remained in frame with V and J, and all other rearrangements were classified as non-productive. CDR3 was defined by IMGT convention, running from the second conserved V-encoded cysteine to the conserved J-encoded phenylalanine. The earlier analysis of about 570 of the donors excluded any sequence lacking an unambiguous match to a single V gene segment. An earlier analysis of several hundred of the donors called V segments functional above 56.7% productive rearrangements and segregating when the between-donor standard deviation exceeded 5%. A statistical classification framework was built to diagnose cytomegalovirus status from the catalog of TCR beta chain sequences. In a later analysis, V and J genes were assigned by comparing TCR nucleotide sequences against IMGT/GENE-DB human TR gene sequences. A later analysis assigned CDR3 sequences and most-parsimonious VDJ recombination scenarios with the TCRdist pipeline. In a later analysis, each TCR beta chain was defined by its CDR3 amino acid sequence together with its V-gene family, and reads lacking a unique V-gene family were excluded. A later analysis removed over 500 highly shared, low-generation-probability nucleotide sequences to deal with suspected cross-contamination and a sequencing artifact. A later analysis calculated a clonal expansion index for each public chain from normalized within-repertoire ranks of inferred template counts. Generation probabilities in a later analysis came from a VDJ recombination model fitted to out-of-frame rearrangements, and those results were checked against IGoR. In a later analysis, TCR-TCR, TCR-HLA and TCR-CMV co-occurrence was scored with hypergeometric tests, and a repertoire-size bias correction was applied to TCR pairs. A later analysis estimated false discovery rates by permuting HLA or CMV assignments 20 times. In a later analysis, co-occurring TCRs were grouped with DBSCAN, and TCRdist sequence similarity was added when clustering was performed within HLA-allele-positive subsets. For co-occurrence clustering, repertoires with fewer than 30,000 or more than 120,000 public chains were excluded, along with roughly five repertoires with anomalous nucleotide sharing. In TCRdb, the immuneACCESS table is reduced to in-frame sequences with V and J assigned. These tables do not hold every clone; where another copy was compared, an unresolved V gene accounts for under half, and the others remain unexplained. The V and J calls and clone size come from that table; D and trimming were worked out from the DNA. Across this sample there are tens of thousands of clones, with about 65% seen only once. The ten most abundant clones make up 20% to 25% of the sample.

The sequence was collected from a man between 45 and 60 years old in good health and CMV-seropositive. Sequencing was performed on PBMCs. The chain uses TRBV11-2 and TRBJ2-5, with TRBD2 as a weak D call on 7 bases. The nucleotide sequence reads TGTGCCAGCAGCCAGGTTGGGGGGGCAAGTGAGACCCAGTACTTC. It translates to CASSQVGGASETQYF.